This TCR beta chain was identified during a study of blood T cell repertoires in COVID-19. Study-wide context: Both acute and convalescent COVID-19 samples were obtained from the United States, Italy and Spain. The cDNA or gDNA used as material had been derived from T cells, B-cell-depleted T cells, or PBMCs.

In the original analysis: Amplification with reference gene primers provided the estimates of nucleated cell counts. TCRdb's copy holds only in-frame clones and misses some; the assay was immunoSEQ multiplex PCR. V, J and clone size are taken as reported in that table, and D and trimming were inferred from the DNA itself. The sample records about 200,000 clones, around 83% being singletons. Germline V CDR1 and CDR2: MDHEN, SYDVKM. This CDR3 spans 15 amino acids. Trimming took 6 bases from V and 0 from J; bases not matched to a gene: 8. The sequencing input was peripheral blood. The rearrangement links TRBV28 to TRBJ2-7; 7 nucleotides align to TRBD1. The sequence came from a human donor in a cohort sampled during active COVID-19. The DNA of the CDR3 is TGTGCCAGCAGCAAACTCAGGGGGAGCTCCTACGAGCAGTACTTC. Its protein product is CASSKLRGSSYEQYF.